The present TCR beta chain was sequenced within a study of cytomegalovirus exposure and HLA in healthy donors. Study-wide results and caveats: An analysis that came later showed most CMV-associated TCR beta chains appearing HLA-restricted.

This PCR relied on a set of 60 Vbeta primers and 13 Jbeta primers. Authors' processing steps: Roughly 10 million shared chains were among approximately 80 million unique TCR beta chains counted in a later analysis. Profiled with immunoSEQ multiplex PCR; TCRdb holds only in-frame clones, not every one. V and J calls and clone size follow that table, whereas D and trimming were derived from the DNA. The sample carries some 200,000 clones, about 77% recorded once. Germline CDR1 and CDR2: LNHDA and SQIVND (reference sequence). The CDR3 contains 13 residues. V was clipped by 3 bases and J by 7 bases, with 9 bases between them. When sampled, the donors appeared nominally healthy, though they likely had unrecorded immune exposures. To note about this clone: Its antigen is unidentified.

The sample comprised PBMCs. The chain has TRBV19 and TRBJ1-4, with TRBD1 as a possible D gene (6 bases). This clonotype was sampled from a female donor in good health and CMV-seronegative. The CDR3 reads CASSMARGEKLFF. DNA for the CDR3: TGTGCCAGTAGTATGGCCAGGGGTGAAAAACTGTTTTTT.